This T cell receptor beta chain was documented in a study of neurological immune-mediated disorders. Each CDR3 protein is one row after TCRdb ran MiXCR on the 5' RACE reads. The sample yields 50,000 to 80,000 distinct CDR3 sequences, around 3.3% seen once. In its sample, this clonotype was seen many times. The CDR3 has 15 amino acids. The V end lost 0 bases, the J end lost 7 bases, and 14 bases lay between the germline ends. CDR1 SGHRS and CDR2 YFSETQ come from the germline V gene. Source material: PBMCs. This rearrangement joins TRBV5-1 to TRBJ2-1; TRBD2 might be the D (6 bases). This sequence originates from a man aged 40-50 years with multiple sclerosis. The CDR3 here is CASSLAIGRENEQFF. CDR3 in DNA: TGCGCCAGCAGCTTGGCCATCGGGAGAGAGAATGAGCAGTTCTTC.